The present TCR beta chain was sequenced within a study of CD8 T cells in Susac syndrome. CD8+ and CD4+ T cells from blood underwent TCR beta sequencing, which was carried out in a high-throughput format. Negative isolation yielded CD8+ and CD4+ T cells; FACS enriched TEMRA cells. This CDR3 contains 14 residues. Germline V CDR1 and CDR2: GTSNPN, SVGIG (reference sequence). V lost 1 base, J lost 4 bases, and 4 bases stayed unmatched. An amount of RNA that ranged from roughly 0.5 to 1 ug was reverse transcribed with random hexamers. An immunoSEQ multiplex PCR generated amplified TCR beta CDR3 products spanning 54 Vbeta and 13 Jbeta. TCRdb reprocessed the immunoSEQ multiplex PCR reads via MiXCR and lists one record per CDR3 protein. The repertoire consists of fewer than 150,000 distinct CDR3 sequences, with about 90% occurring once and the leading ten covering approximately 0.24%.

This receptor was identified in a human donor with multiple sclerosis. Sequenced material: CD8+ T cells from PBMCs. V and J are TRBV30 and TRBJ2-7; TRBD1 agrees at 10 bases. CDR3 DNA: TGTGCCTGGAGTGAAGGACAGGGGGAATACGAGCAGTACTTC. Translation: CAWSEGQGEYEQYF.